The 12 T cell receptor beta chains below were found in one sample sequenced in a study of regulatory T cells in long-lasting Graves disease. Arm-PCR of CDR3 regions with iRepertoire HTBI primers generated TCR beta libraries. TCRdb passed the multiplex PCR reads through MiXCR, listing each CDR3 protein once. Of around 420,000 distinct CDR3 sequences listed, around 15% are singletons. This sample's time point: newly diagnosed GD, antithyroid drugs for less than 3 months. PBMC RNA served as the TCR library source. Sequencing used peripheral blood mononuclear cells (PBMCs), obtained at new diagnosis, from a patient treated with antithyroid drugs. The receptors were sampled from a female donor with Graves disease.

This clonotype has at least ten counts. V is TRBV7-3 and J is TRBJ2-1; 10 bases line up with TRBD1. V gave up 6 bases and J gave up 3 bases; unmatched junction bases: 2. The CDR3 spans 14 residues. The germline gives CDR1 SGHTA, CDR2 FQGTGA. The CDR3 sequence: CASSRDRGYNEQFF. In DNA, the CDR3 is TGTGCCAGCAGTAGGGACAGGGGCTACAATGAGCAGTTCTTC.

At least ten counts were recorded for this clonotype. V is TRBV20-1 and J is TRBJ1-5, with TRBD1 matching over 11 bases. The CDR3 spans 12 residues. Trimming at V came to 6 bases and at J to 8 bases, leaving 3 bases not matched to a gene. CDR1 is DFQATT, CDR2 SNEGSKA, per germline (reference sequence). The CDR3 bases are TGCAGTGCCCGGACAGGGGGCAAGCCCCAGCATTTT. It yields the protein CSARTGGKPQHF.

This clonotype came up many times. CDR3 nucleotide sequence: TGTGCCAGCAACGCGGGCACGGTTAGAAATGAGCAGTTCTTC. It encodes CASNAGTVRNEQFF. The rearrangement joins TRBV2 to TRBJ2-1, with D possibly TRBD2 on 5 matching bases. This CDR3 region has 14 residues. The germline V gene has CDR1 SNHLY and CDR2 FYNNEI. Trimming removed 7 bases from V and 7 bases from J, with 17 bases in between.

This clonotype has more than one count but fewer than ten. V usage is TRBV15 and J usage is TRBJ2-3; 12 positions agree with TRBD1. The germline V gene encodes CDR1 LNHNV and CDR2 YYDKDF (reference sequence). J gave up 4 bases and V 8 bases, and 10 bases lay outside the gene matches. The CDR3 has 16 amino acids. In DNA, the CDR3 is TGTGCCACCCGCTCCGGGACAGGGGGCAGTGCAGATACGCAGTATTTT. This encodes CATRSGTGGSADTQYF.

This clonotype was picked up a small number of times. This sequence joins TRBV20-1 and TRBJ1-1, with 11 bases that match TRBD1. V shed 6 bases, J shed 4 bases, and the junction held 13 bases outside the gene matches. The length of the CDR3 is 16 residues. Germline values: CDR1 DFQATT, CDR2 SNEGSKA (reference sequence). CDR3 protein: CSAPGQGALISTEAFF. CDR3 DNA: TGCAGTGCCCCAGGACAGGGGGCGCTTATTAGCACTGAAGCTTTCTTT.

This rearrangement joins TRBV6-2 or TRBV6-3 to TRBJ1-5; 9 nucleotides line up with TRBD1. V was clipped by 0 bases and J by 3 bases; unmatched bases: 3. This CDR3 contains 16 residues. Germline assignment: CDR1 MNHEY and CDR2 SVGEGT. The CDR3 DNA reads as TGTGCCAGCAGTTACTCCGGGACAGGGTCCAATCAGCCCCAGCATTTT. It codes for CASSYSGTGSNQPQHF.

J is TRBJ2-2 and V is TRBV19, with TRBD2 identical over 9 bases. From germline, CDR1 is LNHDA and CDR2 SQIVND (reference sequence). CDR3 length equals 15 residues. Unmatched junction bases numbered 2, after V lost 0 bases and J lost 6 bases. The CDR3 loop is CASSIDPSGAGELFF. The CDR3 DNA sequence: TGTGCCAGTAGTATAGATCCTAGCGGGGCCGGGGAGCTGTTTTTT.

This clonotype was seen many times. In nucleotides, the CDR3 is TGTGCCAGCAGAACGGTGGGGAGTGAGCAGTTCTTC. Translating gives CASRTVGSEQFF. The rearrangement joins TRBV27 to TRBJ2-1; TRBD2 might be the D (5 bases). This CDR3 comprises 12 residues. Looked up from germline, CDR1 is MNHEY and CDR2 is SMNVEV (reference sequence). Trimming pared 6 bases from V and 9 bases from J, leaving 12 bases between.

Ten or more counts support this clonotype. The chain combines TRBV5-4 with TRBJ2-3, with D perhaps matching TRBD1 (6 bases). The CDR3 covers 15 residues. The germline V gene has CDR1 SGHNT and CDR2 YYREEE (reference sequence). Trimming removed 2 bases from V and 2 bases from J, with 12 bases in between. The CDR3 sequence: CASSFPGTHTDTQYF. CDR3 nucleotide sequence: TGTGCCAGCAGCTTTCCCGGGACACACACAGATACGCAGTATTTT. Supplemented by reference TRBV5-4 and TRBJ2-3, the full variable domain reads ETGVTQSPTHLIKTRGQQVTLRCSSQSGHNTVSWYQQALGQGPQFIFQYYREEENGRGNFPPRFSGLQFPNYSSELNVNALELDDSALYLCASSFPGTHTDTQYFGPGTRLTVL.

This clonotype was seen a few times. One base away lies a much larger clone, so this may be a sequencing read error. The chain uses TRBV9 and TRBJ1-2; D is ambiguous. The ends were cut back, 3 bases at V and 4 bases at J, with 1 base in the middle. Germline V gives CDR1 SGDLS, CDR2 YYNGEE. The CDR3 loop spans 10 amino acids. The CDR3 sequence is CASSGYGYTF. As DNA, the CDR3 is TGTGCCAGCAGCGGCTATGGCTACACCTTC.

This clonotype was counted many times. The rearrangement links TRBV3-1 to TRBJ2-2; 9 positions agree with TRBD2. CDR1 is LGHDT, CDR2 YNNKEL, per germline (reference sequence). The CDR3 has 15 amino acids. The V gene end was trimmed by 0 bases and the J gene end by 7 bases; junction bases not matched to a gene: 3. The CDR3 reads CASSQERRGGGELFF. CDR3 bases: TGTGCCAGCAGCCAAGAACGGCGGGGGGGCGGGGAGCTGTTTTTT. Full variable domain (missing parts from reference TRBV3-1 and TRBJ2-2): DTAVSQTPKYLVTQMGNDKSIKCEQNLGHDTMYWYKQDSKKFLKIMFSYNNKELIINETVPNRFSPKSPDKAHLNLHINSLELGDSAVYFCASSQERRGGGELFFGEGSRLTVL.

This clonotype has a count of ten or more. The chain has TRBV20-1 and TRBJ2-3; TRBD2 matches 7 bases. This CDR3 spans 14 amino acids. J was trimmed by 7 bases and V by 0 bases; bases with no gene match: 7. Germline CDR1 is DFQATT and CDR2 is SNEGSKA (reference sequence). The DNA of the CDR3 is TGCAGTGCTAGAGAAGTTGAGGGAGGGCATACGCAGTATTTT. Translated: CSAREVEGGHTQYF.